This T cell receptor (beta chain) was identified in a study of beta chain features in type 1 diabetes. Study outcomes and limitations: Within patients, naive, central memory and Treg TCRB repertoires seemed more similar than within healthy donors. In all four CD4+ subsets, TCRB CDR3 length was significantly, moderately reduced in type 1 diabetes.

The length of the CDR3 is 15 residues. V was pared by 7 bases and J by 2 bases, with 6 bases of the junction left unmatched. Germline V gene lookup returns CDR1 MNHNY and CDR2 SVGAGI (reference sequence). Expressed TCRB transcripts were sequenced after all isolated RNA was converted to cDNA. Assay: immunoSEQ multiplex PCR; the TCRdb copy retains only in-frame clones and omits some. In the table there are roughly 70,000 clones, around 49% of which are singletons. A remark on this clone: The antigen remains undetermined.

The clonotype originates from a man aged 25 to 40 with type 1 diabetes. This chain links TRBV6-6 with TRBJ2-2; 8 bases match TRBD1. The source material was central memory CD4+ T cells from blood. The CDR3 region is CASNPGQGNTGELFF. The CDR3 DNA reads TGTGCCAGCAACCCCGGACAGGGAAACACCGGGGAGCTGTTTTTT.